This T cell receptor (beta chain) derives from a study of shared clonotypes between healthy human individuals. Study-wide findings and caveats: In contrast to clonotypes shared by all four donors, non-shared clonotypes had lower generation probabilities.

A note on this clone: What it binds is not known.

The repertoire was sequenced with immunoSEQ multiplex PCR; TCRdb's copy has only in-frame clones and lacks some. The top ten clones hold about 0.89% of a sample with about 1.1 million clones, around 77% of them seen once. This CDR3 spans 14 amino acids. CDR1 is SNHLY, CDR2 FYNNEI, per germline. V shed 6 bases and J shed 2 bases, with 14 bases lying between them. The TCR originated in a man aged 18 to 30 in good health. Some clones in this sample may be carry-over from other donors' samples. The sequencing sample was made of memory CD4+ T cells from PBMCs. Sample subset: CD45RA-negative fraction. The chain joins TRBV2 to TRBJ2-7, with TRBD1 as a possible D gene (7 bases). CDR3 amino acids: CASRAGGITYEQYF. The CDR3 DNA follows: TGTGCCAGCAGGGCAGGGGGGATTACCTACGAGCAGTACTTC.